This section outlines one T cell receptor (beta chain) sequence together with its context. Per the original data handling: From reference gene primer amplification, estimates of nucleated cell counts were derived. Method: immunoSEQ multiplex PCR; TCRdb's copy keeps in-frame clones and lacks some. From that table come the V and J calls and clone size; the DNA was used to work out D and trimming. The table shows 250,000 to 300,000 clones, with roughly nine tenths occurring only once. This sample was included in a study of blood T cell repertoires in COVID-19. As for the study in general: Nucleic acid was either cDNA or gDNA, and it came from T cells, B-cell-depleted T cells, or PBMCs.

Participant age was roughly 18 to 95 years, and participants resided in approximately 25 US areas. Sequencing was done on a sample of PBMCs or T cells enriched from blood (not recorded which). The TCR comes from a human donor in a cohort exposed to, infected with or recovered from COVID-19 (not recorded which). The donor label of this sample is uncertain.

CDR3 amino acids: CASSPRTGDEKLFF. The CDR3 DNA sequence: TGTGCCAGCTCCCCTCGGACAGGAGATGAAAAACTGTTTTTT. V gene TRBV18 combines with J gene TRBJ1-4, with 7 nucleotides matching TRBD1. V was pared by 6 bases and J by 6 bases, with 7 bases of the junction left unmatched. This CDR3 comprises 14 residues. Germline CDR1 is KGHSH and CDR2 is LQKENI.